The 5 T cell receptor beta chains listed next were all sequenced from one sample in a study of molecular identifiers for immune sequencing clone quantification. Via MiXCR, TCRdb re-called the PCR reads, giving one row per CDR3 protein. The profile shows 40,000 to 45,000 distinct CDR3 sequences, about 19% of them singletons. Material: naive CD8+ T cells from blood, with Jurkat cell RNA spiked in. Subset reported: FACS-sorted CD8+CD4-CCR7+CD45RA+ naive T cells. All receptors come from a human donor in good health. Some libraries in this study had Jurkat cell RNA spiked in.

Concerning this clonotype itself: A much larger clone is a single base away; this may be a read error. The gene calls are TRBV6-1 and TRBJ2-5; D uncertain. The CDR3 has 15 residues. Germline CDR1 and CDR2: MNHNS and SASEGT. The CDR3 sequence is CASCDGPGLQETQYF. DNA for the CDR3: TGTGCCAGCTGTGACGGTCCGGGCCTCCAAGAGACCCAGTACTTC.

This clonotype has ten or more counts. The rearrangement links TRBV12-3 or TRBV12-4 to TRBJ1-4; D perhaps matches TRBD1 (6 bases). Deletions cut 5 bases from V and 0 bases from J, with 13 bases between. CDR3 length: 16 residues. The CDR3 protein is CASSATGSATNEKLFF. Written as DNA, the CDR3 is TGTGCCAGCAGTGCCACAGGGTCTGCAACTAATGAAAAACTGTTTTTT.

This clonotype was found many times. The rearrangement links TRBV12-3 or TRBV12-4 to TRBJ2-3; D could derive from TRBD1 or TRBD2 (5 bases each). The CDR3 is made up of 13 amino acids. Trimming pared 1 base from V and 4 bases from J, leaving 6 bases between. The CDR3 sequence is CASSLGDPDTQYF. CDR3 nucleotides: TGTGCCAGCAGTTTAGGGGACCCAGATACGCAGTATTTT.

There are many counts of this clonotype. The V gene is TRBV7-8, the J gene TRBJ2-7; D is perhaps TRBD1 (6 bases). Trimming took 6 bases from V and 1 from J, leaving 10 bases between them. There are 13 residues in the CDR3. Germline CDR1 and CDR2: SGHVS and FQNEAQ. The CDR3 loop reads CASSWDTSYEQYF. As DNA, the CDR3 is TGTGCCAGCAGTTGGGACACATCCTACGAGCAGTACTTC.

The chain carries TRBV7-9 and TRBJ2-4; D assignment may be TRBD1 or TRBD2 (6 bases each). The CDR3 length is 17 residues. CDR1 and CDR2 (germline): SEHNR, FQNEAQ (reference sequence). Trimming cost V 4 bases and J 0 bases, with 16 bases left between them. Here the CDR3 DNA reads TGTGCCAGCAGCTCGCGCCCAGGGGAGGCAGCCAAAAACATTCAGTACTTC. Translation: CASSSRPGEAAKNIQYF.